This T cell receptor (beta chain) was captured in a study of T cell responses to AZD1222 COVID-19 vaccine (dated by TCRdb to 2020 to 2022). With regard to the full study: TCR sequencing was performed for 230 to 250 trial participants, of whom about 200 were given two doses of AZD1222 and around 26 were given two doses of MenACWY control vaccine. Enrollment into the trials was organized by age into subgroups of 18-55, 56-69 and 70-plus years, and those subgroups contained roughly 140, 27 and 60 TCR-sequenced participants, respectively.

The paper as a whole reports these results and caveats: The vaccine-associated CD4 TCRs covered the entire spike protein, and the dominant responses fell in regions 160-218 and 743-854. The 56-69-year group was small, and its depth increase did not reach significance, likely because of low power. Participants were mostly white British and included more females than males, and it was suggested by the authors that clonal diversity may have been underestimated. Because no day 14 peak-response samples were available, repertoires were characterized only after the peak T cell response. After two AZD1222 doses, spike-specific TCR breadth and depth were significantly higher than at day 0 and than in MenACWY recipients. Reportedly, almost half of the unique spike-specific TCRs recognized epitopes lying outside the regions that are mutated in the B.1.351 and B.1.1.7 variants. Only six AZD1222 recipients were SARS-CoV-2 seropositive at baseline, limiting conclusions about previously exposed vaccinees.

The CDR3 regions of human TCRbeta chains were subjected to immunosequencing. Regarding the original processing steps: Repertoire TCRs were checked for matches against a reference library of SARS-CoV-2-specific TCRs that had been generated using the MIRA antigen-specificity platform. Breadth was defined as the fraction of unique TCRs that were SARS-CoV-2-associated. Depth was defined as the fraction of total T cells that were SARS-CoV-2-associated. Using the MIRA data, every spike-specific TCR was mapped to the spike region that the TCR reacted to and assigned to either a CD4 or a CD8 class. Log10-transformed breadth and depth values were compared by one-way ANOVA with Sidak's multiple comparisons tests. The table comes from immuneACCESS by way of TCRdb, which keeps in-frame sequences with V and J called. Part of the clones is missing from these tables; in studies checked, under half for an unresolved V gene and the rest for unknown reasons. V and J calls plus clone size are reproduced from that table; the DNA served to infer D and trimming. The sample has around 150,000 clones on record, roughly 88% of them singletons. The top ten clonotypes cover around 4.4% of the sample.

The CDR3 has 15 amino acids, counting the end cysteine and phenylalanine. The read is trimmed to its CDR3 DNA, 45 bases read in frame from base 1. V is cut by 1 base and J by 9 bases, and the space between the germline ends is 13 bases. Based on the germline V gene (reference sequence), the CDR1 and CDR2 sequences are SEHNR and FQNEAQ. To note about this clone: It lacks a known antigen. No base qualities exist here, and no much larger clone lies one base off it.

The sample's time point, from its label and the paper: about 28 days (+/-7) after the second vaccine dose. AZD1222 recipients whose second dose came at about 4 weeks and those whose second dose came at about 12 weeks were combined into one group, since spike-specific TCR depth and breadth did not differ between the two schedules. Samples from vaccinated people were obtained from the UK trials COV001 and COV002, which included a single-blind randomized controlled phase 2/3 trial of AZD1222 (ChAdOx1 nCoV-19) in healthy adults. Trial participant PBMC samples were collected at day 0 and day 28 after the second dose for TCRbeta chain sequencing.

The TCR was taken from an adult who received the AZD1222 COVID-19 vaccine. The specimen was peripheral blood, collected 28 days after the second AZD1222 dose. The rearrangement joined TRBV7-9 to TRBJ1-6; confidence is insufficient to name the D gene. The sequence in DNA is TGTGCCAGCAGCTTAGAAGTCCCCGGCGGTTCACCCCTCCACTTT. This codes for CASSLEVPGGSPLHF.